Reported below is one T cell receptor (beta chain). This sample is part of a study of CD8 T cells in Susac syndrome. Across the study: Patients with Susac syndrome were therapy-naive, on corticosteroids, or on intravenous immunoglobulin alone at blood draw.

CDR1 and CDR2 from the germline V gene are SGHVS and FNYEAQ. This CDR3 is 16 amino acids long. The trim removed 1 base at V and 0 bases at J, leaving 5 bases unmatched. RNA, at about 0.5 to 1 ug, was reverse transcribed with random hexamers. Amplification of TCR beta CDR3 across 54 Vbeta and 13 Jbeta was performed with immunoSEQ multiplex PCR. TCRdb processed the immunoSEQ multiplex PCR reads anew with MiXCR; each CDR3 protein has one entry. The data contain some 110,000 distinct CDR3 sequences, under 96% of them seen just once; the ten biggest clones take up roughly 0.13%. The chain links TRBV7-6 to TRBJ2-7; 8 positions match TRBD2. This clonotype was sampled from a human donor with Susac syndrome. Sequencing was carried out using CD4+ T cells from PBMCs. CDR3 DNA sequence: TGTGCCAGCAGCTTAGTGGACGGGAGGGCCTCCTACGAGCAGTACTTC. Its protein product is CASSLVDGRASYEQYF.